This T cell receptor (beta chain) was sequenced during a study of T cell responses to AZD1222 COVID-19 vaccine. Study-wide findings and caveats: The study sampled repertoires only after the peak T cell response. Across the whole spike, CD4 TCRs peaked at regions 160-218 and 743-854. The donor group comprised mostly white British people and more females; the analysis possibly underestimated clonal diversity.

Here immunoSEQ multiplex PCR was the method, and the copy in TCRdb shows in-frame clones only, minus some. This sample carries more than 120,000 clones, 90% of them seen once, and the ten largest clones take 1.5% to 2%. A remark on this clone: Its antigen remains unknown.

Deletions cut 6 bases from V and 7 bases from J, with 15 bases between. In germline, CDR1 is MNHEY, CDR2 SVGEGT. CDR3 size: 13 residues. The rearrangement uses TRBV6-2 or TRBV6-3 and TRBJ2-5; a possible D gene is TRBD1 (6 bases). The TCR was taken from an adult who received the AZD1222 COVID-19 vaccine. Source: peripheral blood, taken 28 days after the second AZD1222 dose. CDR3 region: CASSVGQEGTQYF. CDR3 nucleotide sequence: TGTGCCAGCAGCGTGGGACAAGAAGGGACCCAGTACTTC.